Sequencing of this TCR beta chain was carried out in a study of blood T cell repertoires in COVID-19. Study information: COVID-19 samples collected from the United States, Italy and Spain covered acute and convalescent phases. T cells, B-cell-depleted T cells, or PBMCs supplied cDNA or gDNA.

A Seattle source enrolled patients during active infection and followed them longitudinally. The CDR3 length is 20 residues. Germline CDR1 SQVTM, CDR2 ANQGSEA. Germline trimming cut 0 bases from V and 3 bases from J; bases unmatched to any gene: 19. Per the study methods: Reference gene primer amplification gave nucleated cell count estimates. Clones were sequenced by immunoSEQ multiplex PCR, and TCRdb holds only the in-frame ones, with some missing. V and J calls and clone size come straight from that table; D and trimming were deduced from the DNA. This sample yields about 80,000 clones, of which approximately 78% are seen a single time; approximately 40% belongs to the top ten.

This receptor was identified in a man aged 60-69 years with COVID-19, enrolled during active disease. Input material: peripheral blood. The V gene is TRBV29-1, the J gene TRBJ2-3; 9 nucleotides align to TRBD2. The CDR3 region is CSVEDFGREGLIEQTDTQYF. The CDR3 DNA reads as TGCAGCGTTGAAGATTTTGGGCGGGAGGGCCTGATCGAGCAGACAGATACGCAGTATTTT.